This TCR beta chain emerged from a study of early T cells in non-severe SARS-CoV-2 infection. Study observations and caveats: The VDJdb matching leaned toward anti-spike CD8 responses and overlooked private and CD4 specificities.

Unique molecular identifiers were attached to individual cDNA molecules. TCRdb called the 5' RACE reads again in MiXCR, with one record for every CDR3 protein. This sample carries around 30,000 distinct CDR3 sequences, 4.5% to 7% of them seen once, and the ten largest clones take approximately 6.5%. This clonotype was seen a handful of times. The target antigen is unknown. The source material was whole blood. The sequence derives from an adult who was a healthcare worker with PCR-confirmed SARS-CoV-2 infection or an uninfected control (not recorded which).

CDR3 nucleotides: TGTGCCAGCAGCACCGGGCCAAGGGACGTCCTGACTTTC. As protein: CASSTGPRDVLTF. The chain joins TRBV7-8 to TRBJ2-6; no clear D gene. The CDR3 loop spans 13 amino acids. In germline, CDR1 is SGHVS, CDR2 FQNEAQ. Trimming pared 5 bases from V and 11 bases from J, leaving 13 bases between.